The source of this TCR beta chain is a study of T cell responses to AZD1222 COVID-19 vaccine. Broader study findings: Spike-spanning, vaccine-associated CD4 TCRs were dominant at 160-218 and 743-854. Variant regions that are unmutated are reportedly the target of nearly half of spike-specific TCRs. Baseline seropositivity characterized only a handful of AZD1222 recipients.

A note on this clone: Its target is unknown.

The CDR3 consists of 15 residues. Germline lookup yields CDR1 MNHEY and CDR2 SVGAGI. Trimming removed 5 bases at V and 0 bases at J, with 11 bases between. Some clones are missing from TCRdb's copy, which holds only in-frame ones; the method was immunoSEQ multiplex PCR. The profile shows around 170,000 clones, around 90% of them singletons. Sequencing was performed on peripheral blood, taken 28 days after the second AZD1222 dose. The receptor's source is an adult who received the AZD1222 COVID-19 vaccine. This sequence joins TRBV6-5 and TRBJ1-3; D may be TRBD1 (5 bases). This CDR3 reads CASSSRQSSGNTIYF. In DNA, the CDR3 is TGTGCCAGCAGTAGTCGACAGAGCTCTGGAAACACCATATATTTT.